This TCR beta chain was captured by sequencing in a study of blood T cell repertoires in COVID-19. Looking at the study overall: Recovery meant two consecutive negative NP/OP PCR tests, professional clearance, or resolved symptoms.

V lost 0 bases, J lost 8 bases, and 4 bases stayed unmatched. CDR1 and CDR2 (germline): SGHNT, YYREEE (reference sequence). The CDR3 runs to 15 residues. Method: immunoSEQ multiplex PCR; TCRdb's copy keeps in-frame clones and lacks some. In the table there are 200,000 to 250,000 clones, 80% to 90% of which are singletons. This clone has just one count. This clonotype originated in a woman aged 45-60 years in a cohort exposed to, infected with or recovered from COVID-19 (not recorded which). The sample consisted of PBMCs or T cells enriched from blood (not recorded which). The chain employs TRBV5-4 and TRBJ2-1; 11 nucleotides agree with TRBD2. Here the CDR3 DNA reads TGTGCCAGCAGCTTGGTAGCGGGGGGGTTGCATGAGCAGTTCTTC. Amino acids: CASSLVAGGLHEQFF.